Listed below are T cell receptor beta chains from one sample, sequenced in a study of PD-1 blockade in classical Hodgkin lymphoma. Assay: immunoSEQ multiplex PCR; the TCRdb copy retains only in-frame clones and omits some. Of 25,000 to 30,000 clones in the sample, approximately 90% were seen once. Sequenced here: CD4+ T cells from blood, sampled before the fourth cycle of nivolumab. These receptors were collected from a human donor with classical Hodgkin lymphoma. Each CDR3 is given with its conserved first and last residue. A D gene is named only where the DNA matches it firmly. A row's size may be missing; if present it is once, few, many or a size class.

cdr3_length | j_call | d_call | v_call | clone_size | cdr3_nt | cdr3_aa
12 | TRBJ2-7 | . | TRBV18 | . | TGTGCCAGCTCACCGGGCGGTTACGAGCAGTACTTC | CASSPGGYEQYF
15 | TRBJ1-6 | . | TRBV5-1 | . | TGCGCCAGCAGCAAAGACCTATTGGGTAATTCACCCCTCCACTTT | CASSKDLLGNSPLHF
14 | TRBJ1-2 | . | TRBV6-5 | . | TGTGCCAGCAGTTACGCGAGGGGGGAATATGGCTACACCTTC | CASSYARGEYGYTF
13 | TRBJ2-7 | . | TRBV7-2 | . | TGTGCCAGCAGCTCGTTCGTCCACTACGAGCAGTACTTC | CASSSFVHYEQYF
16 | TRBJ2-7 | . | TRBV7-8 | . | TGTGCCAGCAGCTTAGGTCGTCCAGCGGAGGGATACGAGCAGTACTTC | CASSLGRPAEGYEQYF
17 | TRBJ2-3 | TRBD1 | TRBV5-6 | . | TGTGCCAGCAGCTACAAGGACAGGAGGATTAGCACAGATACGCAGTATTTT | CASSYKDRRISTDTQYF
14 | TRBJ2-3 | . | TRBV29-1 | few | TGCAGCTCGCTTAGGGGCTTCGACACAGATACGCAGTATTTT | CSSLRGFDTDTQYF
13 | TRBJ2-4 | . | TRBV7-9 | few | TGTGCCAGCAGCCCCAAGGGAAGAAACATTCAGTACTTC | CASSPKGRNIQYF
12 | TRBJ1-2 | TRBD1 | TRBV2 | . | TGTGCCAGCGACAGGGGGGCATTTGGCTACACCTTC | CASDRGAFGYTF
11 | TRBJ2-7 | . | TRBV25-1 | . | TGTGCCAGTGGCCCCATTTACGAGCAGTACTTC | CASGPIYEQYF
13 | TRBJ2-1 | TRBD2 | TRBV10-1 | few | TGCGCCAGTGGGACTAGCGGGAGACTTGAGCAGTTCTTC | CASGTSGRLEQFF
15 | TRBJ2-5 | . | TRBV5-4 | . | TGTGCCAGCAGCTTGGGTGGGACAATCCAAGAGACCCAGTACTTC | CASSLGGTIQETQYF
13 | TRBJ2-5 | . | TRBV6-1 | . | TGTGCCAGCAGTGAGGTATCCCAAGAGACCCAGTACTTC | CASSEVSQETQYF
16 | TRBJ2-7 | TRBD1 | TRBV18 | once | TGTGCCAGCTCACCACCGGGCAGGGGGCCGTCCTACGAGCAGTACTTC | CASSPPGRGPSYEQYF
16 | TRBJ2-7 | TRBD2 | TRBV28 | . | TGTGCCAGCTCCTCGGTTGGGGCGGGAGGATCCTACGAGCAGTACTTC | CASSSVGAGGSYEQYF
14 | TRBJ1-4 | TRBD1 | TRBV6-1 | . | TGTGCCAGCAGGCAGGGGGCGATCTCTGAAAAACTGTTTTTT | CASRQGAISEKLFF
16 | TRBJ1-6 | TRBD1 | TRBV28 | . | TGTGCCAGCAGTTGGGACAGGGGATCCTATAATTCACCCCTCCACTTT | CASSWDRGSYNSPLHF
15 | TRBJ1-1 | . | TRBV7-3 | once | TGTGCCAGCAGCTTGAGCCTTCTGTTGAACACTGAAGCTTTCTTT | CASSLSLLLNTEAFF
16 | TRBJ2-1 | TRBD2 | TRBV7-7 | . | TGTGCCAGCAGAGATATAGCGGGAGGGCCCTACAATGAGCAGTTCTTC | CASRDIAGGPYNEQFF
18 | TRBJ1-5 | TRBD1 | TRBV19 | . | TGTGCCAGTAGTATAGTGCATTTTGGGGACAGGGCGAATCAGCCCCAGCATTTT | CASSIVHFGDRANQPQHF